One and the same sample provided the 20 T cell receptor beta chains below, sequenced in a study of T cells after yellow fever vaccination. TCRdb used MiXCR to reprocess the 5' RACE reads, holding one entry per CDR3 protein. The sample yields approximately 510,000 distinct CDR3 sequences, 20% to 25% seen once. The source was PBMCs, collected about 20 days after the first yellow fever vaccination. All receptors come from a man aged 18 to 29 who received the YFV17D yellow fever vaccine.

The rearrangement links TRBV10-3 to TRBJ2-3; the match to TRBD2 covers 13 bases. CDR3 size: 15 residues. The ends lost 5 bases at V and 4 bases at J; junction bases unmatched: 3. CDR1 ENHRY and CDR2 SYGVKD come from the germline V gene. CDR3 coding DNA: TGTGCCATCAGTCCCGGACTAGCGGGGGCAGATACGCAGTATTTT. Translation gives CAISPGLAGADTQYF.

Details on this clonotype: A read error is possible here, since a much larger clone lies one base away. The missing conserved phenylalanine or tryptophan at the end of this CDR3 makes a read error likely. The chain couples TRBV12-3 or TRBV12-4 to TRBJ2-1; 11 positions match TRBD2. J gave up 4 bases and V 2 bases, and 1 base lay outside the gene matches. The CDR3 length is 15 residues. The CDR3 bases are TGTGCCAGCAGTTTACGGACTAGCGGGTACAATGAGCAGTTCATC. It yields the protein CASSLRTSGYNEQFI.

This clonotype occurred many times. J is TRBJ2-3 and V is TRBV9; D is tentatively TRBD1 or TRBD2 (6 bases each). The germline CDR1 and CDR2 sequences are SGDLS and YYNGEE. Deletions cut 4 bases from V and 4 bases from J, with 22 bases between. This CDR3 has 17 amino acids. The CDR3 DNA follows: TGTGCCAGCAGCTTTAGAGCCAAGGGGGGCCTCCCAGATACGCAGTATTTT. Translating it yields CASSFRAKGGLPDTQYF.

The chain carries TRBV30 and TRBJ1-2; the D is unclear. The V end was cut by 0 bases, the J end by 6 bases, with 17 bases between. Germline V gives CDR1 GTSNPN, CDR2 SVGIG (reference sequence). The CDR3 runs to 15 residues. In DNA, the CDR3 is TGTGCCTGGAGTGTAACCCTGGAAAATATAAATGGCTACACCTTC. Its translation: CAWSVTLENINGYTF.

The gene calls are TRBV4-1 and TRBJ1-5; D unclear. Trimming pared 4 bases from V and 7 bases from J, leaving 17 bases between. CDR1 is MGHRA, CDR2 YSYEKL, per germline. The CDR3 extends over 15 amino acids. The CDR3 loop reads CASSLGGPDKQPQHF. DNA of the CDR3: TGCGCCAGCAGCCTAGGCGGCCCAGATAAACAGCCCCAGCATTTT.

In nucleotides, the CDR3 is TGTGCCAGCAGCGTAGCTCTTGGGGGGCCGGGGAATGGCTACACCTTC. Amino acids: CASSVALGGPGNGYTF. V is TRBV9 and J is TRBJ1-2; a possible D gene is TRBD1 (6 bases). This CDR3 region has 16 residues. Germline V lookup: CDR1 SGDLS, CDR2 YYNGEE. V was trimmed by 0 bases and J by 6 bases, leaving 18 bases between them.

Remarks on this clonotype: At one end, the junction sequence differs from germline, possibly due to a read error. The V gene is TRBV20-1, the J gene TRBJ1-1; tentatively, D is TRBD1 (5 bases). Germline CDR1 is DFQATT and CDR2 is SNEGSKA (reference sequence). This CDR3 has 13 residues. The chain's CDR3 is CSARGAGREKAFF. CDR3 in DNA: TGCAGTGCCAGAGGGGCCGGTAGGGAAAAAGCTTTCTTT.

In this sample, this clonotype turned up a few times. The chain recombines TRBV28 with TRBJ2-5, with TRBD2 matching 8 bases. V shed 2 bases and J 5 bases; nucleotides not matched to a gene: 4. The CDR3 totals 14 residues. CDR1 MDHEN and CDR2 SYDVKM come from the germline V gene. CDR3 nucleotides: TGTGCCAGCAGTTTAGGGACTAGGGGGGAGACCCAGTACTTC. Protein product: CASSLGTRGETQYF.

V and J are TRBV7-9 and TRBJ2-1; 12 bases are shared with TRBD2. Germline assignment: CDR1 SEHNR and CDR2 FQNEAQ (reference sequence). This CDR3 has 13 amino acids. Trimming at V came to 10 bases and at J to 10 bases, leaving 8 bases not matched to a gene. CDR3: CATELAGGREQFF. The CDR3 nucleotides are TGTGCCACTGAACTAGCGGGGGGTCGAGAGCAGTTCTTC. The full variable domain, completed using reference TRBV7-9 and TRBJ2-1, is DTGVSQNPRHKITKRGQNVTFRCDPISEHNRLYWYRQTLGQGPEFLTYFQNEAQLEKSRLLSDRFSAERPKGSFSTLEIQRTEQGDSAMYLCATELAGGREQFFGPGTRLTVL.

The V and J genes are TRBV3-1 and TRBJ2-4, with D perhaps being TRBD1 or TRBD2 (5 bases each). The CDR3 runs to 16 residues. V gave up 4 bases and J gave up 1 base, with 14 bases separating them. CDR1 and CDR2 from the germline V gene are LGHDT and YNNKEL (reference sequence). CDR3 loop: CASSPDWGLAKNIQYF. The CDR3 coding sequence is TGTGCCAGCAGCCCGGACTGGGGCCTCGCCAAAAACATTCAGTACTTC.

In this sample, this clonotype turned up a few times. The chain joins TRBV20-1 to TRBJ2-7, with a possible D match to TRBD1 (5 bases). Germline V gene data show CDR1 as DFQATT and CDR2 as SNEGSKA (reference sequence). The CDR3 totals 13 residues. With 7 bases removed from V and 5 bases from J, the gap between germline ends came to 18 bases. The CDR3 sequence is CSVRAVYRDEQYF. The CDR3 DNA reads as TGCAGTGTCAGGGCGGTGTATAGGGACGAGCAGTACTTC.

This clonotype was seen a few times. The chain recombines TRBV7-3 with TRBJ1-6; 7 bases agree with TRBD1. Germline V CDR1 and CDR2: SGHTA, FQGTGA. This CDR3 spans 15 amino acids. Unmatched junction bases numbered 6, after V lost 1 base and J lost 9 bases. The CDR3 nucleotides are TGTGCCAGCAGCTTAAACGGGGACAGAAGTTCACCCCTCCACTTT. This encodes CASSLNGDRSSPLHF.

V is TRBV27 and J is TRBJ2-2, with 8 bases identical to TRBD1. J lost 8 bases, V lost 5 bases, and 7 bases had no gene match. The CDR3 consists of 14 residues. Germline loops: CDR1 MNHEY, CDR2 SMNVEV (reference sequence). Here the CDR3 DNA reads TGTGCCAGCAGTCTTACAGGGGGAAGGGGGGAGCTGTTTTTT. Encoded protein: CASSLTGGRGELFF.

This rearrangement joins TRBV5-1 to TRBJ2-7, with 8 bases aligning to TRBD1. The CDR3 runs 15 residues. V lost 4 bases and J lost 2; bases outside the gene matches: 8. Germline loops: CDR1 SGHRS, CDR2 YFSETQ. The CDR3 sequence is CASSKAPGQAYEQYF. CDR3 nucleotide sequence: TGCGCCAGCAGCAAAGCTCCGGGACAGGCCTACGAGCAGTACTTC.

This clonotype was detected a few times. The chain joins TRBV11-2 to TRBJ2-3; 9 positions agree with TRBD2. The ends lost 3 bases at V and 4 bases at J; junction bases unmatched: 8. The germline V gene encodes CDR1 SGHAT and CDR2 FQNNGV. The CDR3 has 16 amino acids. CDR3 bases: TGTGCCAGCAGCTTTTATGGCGGGGGGGCTCCAGATACGCAGTATTTT. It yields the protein CASSFYGGGAPDTQYF.

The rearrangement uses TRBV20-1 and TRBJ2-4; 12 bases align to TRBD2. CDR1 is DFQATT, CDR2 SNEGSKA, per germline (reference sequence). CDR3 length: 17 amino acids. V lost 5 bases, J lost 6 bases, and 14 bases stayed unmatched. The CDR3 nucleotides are TGCAGTGCTCCGGGTGGACTAGCGGGGCTGGGGGGAAACATTCAGTACTTC. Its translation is CSAPGGLAGLGGNIQYF.

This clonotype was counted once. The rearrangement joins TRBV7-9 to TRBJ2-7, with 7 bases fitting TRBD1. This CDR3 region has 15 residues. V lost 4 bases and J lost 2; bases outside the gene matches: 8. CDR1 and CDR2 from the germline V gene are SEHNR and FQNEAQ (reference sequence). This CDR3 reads CASSSAQQGPYEQYF. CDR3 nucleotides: TGTGCCAGCAGCTCCGCCCAACAGGGGCCCTACGAGCAGTACTTC.

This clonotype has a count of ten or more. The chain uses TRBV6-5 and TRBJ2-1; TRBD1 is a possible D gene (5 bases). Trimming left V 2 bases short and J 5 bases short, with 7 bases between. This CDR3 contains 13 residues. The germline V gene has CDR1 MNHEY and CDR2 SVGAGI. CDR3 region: CASSYPGHNEQFF. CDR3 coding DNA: TGTGCCAGCAGTTACCCAGGGCACAATGAGCAGTTCTTC.

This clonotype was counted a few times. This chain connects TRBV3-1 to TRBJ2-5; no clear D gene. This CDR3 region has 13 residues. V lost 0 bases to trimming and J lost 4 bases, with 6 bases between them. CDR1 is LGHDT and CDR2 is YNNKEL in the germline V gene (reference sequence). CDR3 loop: CASSQEGSETQYF. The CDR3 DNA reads TGTGCCAGCAGCCAAGAAGGATCAGAGACCCAGTACTTC.

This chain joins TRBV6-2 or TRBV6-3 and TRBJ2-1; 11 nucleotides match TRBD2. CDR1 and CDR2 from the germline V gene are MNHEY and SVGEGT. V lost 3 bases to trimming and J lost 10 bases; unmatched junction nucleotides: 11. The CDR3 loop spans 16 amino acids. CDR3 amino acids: CASSYVQGLAAGEQFF. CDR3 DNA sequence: TGTGCCAGCAGTTATGTGCAGGGACTAGCGGCGGGCGAGCAGTTCTTC.